This entry describes one TCR beta chain. The sample is drawn from a study of blood T cell repertoires in COVID-19. TCRdb's table, derived via immunoSEQ multiplex PCR, lists solely in-frame clones and lacks some. The sample contains about 210,000 clones, 80% to 90% of which appear only once. Germline CDR1 is MDHEN and CDR2 is SYDVKM. V was pared by 9 bases and J by 4 bases, with 12 bases of the junction left unmatched. The CDR3 length is 15 residues. The TCR sequence derives from a woman aged 50 to 65 with active or convalescent COVID-19. The specimen sequenced was peripheral blood. The rearrangement joins TRBV28 to TRBJ2-3; 8 bases match TRBD2. The CDR3 DNA reads as TGTGCCAGTGGGCTCCGGGGGGGTTTCTCAGATACGCAGTATTTT. Its protein product is CASGLRGGFSDTQYF.